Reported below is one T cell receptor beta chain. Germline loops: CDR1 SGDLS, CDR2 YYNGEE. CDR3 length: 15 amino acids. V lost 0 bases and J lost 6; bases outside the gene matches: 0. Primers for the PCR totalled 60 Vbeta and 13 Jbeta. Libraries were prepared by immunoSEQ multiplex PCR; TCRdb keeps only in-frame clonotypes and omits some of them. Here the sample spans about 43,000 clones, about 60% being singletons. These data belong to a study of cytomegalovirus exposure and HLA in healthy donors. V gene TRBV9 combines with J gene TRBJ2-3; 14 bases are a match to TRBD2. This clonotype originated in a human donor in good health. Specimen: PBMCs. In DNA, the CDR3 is TGTGCCAGCAGCGTAGGACTAGCGGGGGGGGATACGCAGTATTTT. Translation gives CASSVGLAGGDTQYF.